The TCR beta chain described here comes from a study of cytomegalovirus exposure and HLA in healthy donors. This clone was counted a single time. This PCR relied on a set of 60 Vbeta primers and 13 Jbeta primers. The method was immunoSEQ multiplex PCR; TCRdb's version includes in-frame clones alone and lacks a portion of them. The repertoire has 200,000 to 250,000 clones, about 89% of them found once; the top ten carry more than 0.8%. Germline V gene sequence: CDR1 GTSNPN, CDR2 SVGIG (reference sequence). The CDR3 totals 12 residues. Trimming pared 5 bases from V and 5 bases from J, leaving 12 bases between.

Sequencing used PBMCs. This clonotype was obtained from a woman under 30 in good health and CMV-seronegative. This sequence joins TRBV30 and TRBJ1-1, with no clear D. CDR3 sequence (DNA): TGTGCCTGGGCCTATGGCGGGACTGAAGCTTTCTTT. Amino acids: CAWAYGGTEAFF.